This T cell receptor beta chain is drawn from a study of identical twins. TCRdb used MiXCR to reprocess the 5' RACE reads, holding one entry per CDR3 protein. In the table there are 200,000 to 250,000 distinct CDR3 sequences, 6% to 7% of which are singletons. CDR3 length: 17 residues. J gave up 4 bases and V 1 base, and 6 bases lay outside the gene matches. Germline CDR1 and CDR2: SEHNR and FQNEAQ (reference sequence). The table lists this clonotype with many counts. The same data also went into a second study, on T cells expressing NK-cell markers.

Material for sequencing was CD8+ T cells sorted from blood. The source is a woman between 18 and 29 years old in good health. The chain uses TRBV7-9 and TRBJ2-1, with 11 bases matching TRBD2. The CDR3 is CASSLVTTSGGYNEQFF. DNA of the CDR3: TGTGCCAGCAGCTTAGTCACAACTAGCGGGGGTTACAATGAGCAGTTCTTC.